The text below deals with one T cell receptor beta chain. No antigen is known for it. No base qualities exist here, and no much larger clone lies one base off it. Collaborating institutions collected whole blood in K2EDTA tubes following their own protocols. For TCRbeta analysis, collaborators shipped samples in one of three forms: frozen whole blood, isolated PBMCs, or DNA extracted from either of those sample types. This entry belongs to a study of blood T cell repertoires in COVID-19 (dated by TCRdb to 2018 to 2020). Describing the broader study: The collaborator samples originated in the United States, Italy and Spain and spanned the acute and convalescent phases of COVID-19. The material from the prospective study consisted of cDNA or gDNA derived from T cells, B-cell-depleted T cells, or PBMCs. The dataset comprised deeply sampled blood TCRbeta repertoires from subjects exposed to, actively infected with, or recovered from COVID-19. A freely available public database, intended as a resource for researchers studying the immune response to SARS-CoV-2, is where the repertoires were released. Samples came from the ongoing ImmuneRACE study (first 160 participants) plus 1,254 subjects from 6 global collaborators. Nearly every sample came with metadata listing a de-identified subject ID, COVID-19 status, age in years and sex. Where available, HLA class I and class II types were taken from metadata supplied by the sample provider and were not determined by assay-based typing. The study at large found these results: The amount of clinical and demographic metadata varied by source and participant and was provided uncurated.

TCRbeta CDR3 regions were amplified from genomic DNA using the immunoSEQ Assay, a bias-controlled multiplex PCR. The original methods were these. The number of nucleated cells in each sample was estimated by amplification of reference gene primers within the assay. To quantify the absolute abundance of each unique TCRbeta CDR3 rearrangement, sequence reads were collapsed and filtered. For each sample, productive Simpson clonality was calculated by taking the square root of Simpson's diversity index across productive rearrangements. The immuneACCESS repertoire file appears here via TCRdb, limited to in-frame rearrangements. These files lack a portion of the clones; in checked studies, under half of the deficit traces to unresolved V genes, and the cause of the others is not known. V, J and clone size were drawn from that table, and D and trimming were deduced from the DNA. This sample is represented by some 150,000 clones; approximately 90% of them were singletons. Together, the top ten hold approximately 10% of the sample.

From the cysteine through the phenylalanine, the CDR3 covers 14 amino acids. The sequence is cut down to CDR3 DNA, 42 bases in frame from base 1. Trimming costs V 2 bases and J 8 bases, and their ends lie 12 bases apart. The germline V gene encodes CDR1 SEHNR and CDR2 FQNEAQ (reference sequence). In this chain, TRBV7-9 is recombined with TRBJ1-4, with no confidently assigned D gene. This clonotype originated in a woman of 80 years or more with acute or convalescent COVID-19. Source material: peripheral blood. The CDR3 protein: CASSLRVTVEKLFF. The nucleotide sequence reads TGTGCCAGCAGCTTACGGGTGACGGTCGAAAAACTGTTTTTT. Where the CDR3 stops, the reference TRBV7-9 and TRBJ1-4 genes take over; the full variable domain is DTGVSQNPRHKITKRGQNVTFRCDPISEHNRLYWYRQTLGQGPEFLTYFQNEAQLEKSRLLSDRFSAERPKGSFSTLEIQRTEQGDSAMYLCASSLRVTVEKLFFGSGTQLSVL.